Shown below are 10 T cell receptor beta chains from a single sample sequenced in a study of blood T cells in healthy people across ages (dated by TCRdb to between 2015 and 2017). The library came from 5' RACE. TCRdb lists the instrument as Illumina HiSeq 2500. A second PCR of about 6 to 11 cycles was run with a J-beta primer mix and a sample-barcoded 5' primer. TCRdb trimmed the raw reads at Q25, called clones with MiXCR and kept productive beta chains. Every distinct CDR3 protein forms one entry, paired with its most common genes and DNA. In this sample the table shows about 670,000 distinct CDR3 sequences, 45% to 60% of which occur a single time. The biggest ten clones account for roughly 13% of the sample. Sequencing was performed on blood. Source of these receptors: a woman of 80 years or more in good health.

This clonotype was detected ten times or more. The chain is built from TRBV6-6 and TRBJ2-7; weak D call: TRBD2 (6 bases). V was trimmed by 6 bases and J by 0 bases, leaving 15 bases between them. Germline values: CDR1 MNHNY, CDR2 SVGAGI (reference sequence). The CDR3 runs 15 residues. This CDR3 reads CASSPRGTGSYEQYF. CDR3 nucleotides: TGTGCCAGCAGCCCCCGCGGGACCGGCTCCTACGAGCAGTACTTC.

The gene calls are TRBV6-2 or TRBV6-3 and TRBJ2-5; TRBD2 is a possible D gene (5 bases). From germline, CDR1 is MNHEY and CDR2 SVGEGT. The CDR3 sequence is 14 residues long. V dropped 6 bases and J dropped 5 bases, with 16 bases sitting between them. The CDR3 DNA follows: TGTGCCAGCAGACCCACTAGTTCTTGGGAGACCCAGTACTTC. Translated: CASRPTSSWETQYF.

This clonotype was observed many times. The chain has TRBV27 and TRBJ2-1, with D possibly TRBD2 on 6 matching bases. The V end lost 5 bases, the J end lost 3 bases, and 17 bases lay between the germline ends. The CDR3 has 16 amino acids. Per the germline V gene, CDR1 is MNHEY and CDR2 is SMNVEV (reference sequence). CDR3 nucleotide sequence: TGTGCCAGCAGTCCATTTAGGGCTAGCGACTACAATGAGCAGTTCTTC. Protein: CASSPFRASDYNEQFF.

CDR3 nucleotide sequence: TGTGCCAGTAGGACCACAGGGTACGATGAGCAGTTCTTC. Its translation: CASRTTGYDEQFF. The chain employs TRBV25-1 and TRBJ2-1, with D perhaps TRBD1 (6 bases). Germline values: CDR1 MGHDK, CDR2 SYGVNS. V lost 9 bases and J lost 8, with 17 bases in between. CDR3 length: 13 residues.

This chain connects TRBV12-3 or TRBV12-4 to TRBJ1-1; TRBD1 might be the D (5 bases). Trimming stripped 8 bases from V and 8 bases from J, with 12 bases between. This CDR3 has 11 residues. The CDR3 loop is CASWGNREAFF. The CDR3 region has the DNA TGTGCCAGCTGGGGCAATCGGGAAGCTTTCTTT.

On this clonotype: A much larger clone lies one base from this, so it may be a read error. The chain carries TRBV3-1 and TRBJ2-6; D perhaps matches TRBD1 (5 bases). CDR3 length: 15 residues. CDR1 and CDR2 (germline): LGHDT, YNNKEL (reference sequence). CDR3 DNA sequence: TGTGCCAGCTCTACCCAGGGCTCTGGGGCCGACGTCCTGACTTTC. Its protein product is CASSTQGSGADVLTF.

The table lists this clonotype with many counts. The chain links TRBV12-3 or TRBV12-4 to TRBJ1-1; the D gene is possibly TRBD1 (6 bases). Trimming took 5 bases from V and 1 from J, leaving 11 bases between them. This CDR3 spans 14 amino acids. CDR3 residues: CASSPGTPNTEAFF. The CDR3 bases are TGTGCCAGCAGTCCGGGGACACCGAACACTGAAGCTTTCTTT.

The rearrangement uses TRBV6-2 or TRBV6-3 and TRBJ1-2; no reliable D call. Germline loops: CDR1 MNHEY, CDR2 SVGEGT. This CDR3 comprises 14 residues. V was trimmed by 2 bases and J by 4 bases, leaving 11 bases between them. DNA of the CDR3: TGTGCCAGCAGTTACGGGCAGGAGACCTATGGCTACACCTTC. Protein sequence: CASSYGQETYGYTF.

Comments on this clonotype: One end of the junction varies from germline; a read error may be responsible. J is TRBJ2-7 and V is TRBV20-1; D remains unclear. The CDR3 consists of 11 residues. Per the germline V gene, CDR1 is DFQATT and CDR2 is SNEGSKA (reference sequence). CDR3 sequence (DNA): TGCAGGGCTAGGTTCGGTGACGAGCAGTACTTC. It specifies CRARFGDEQYF.

The chain has TRBV29-1 and TRBJ2-1; TRBD1 matches 8 bases. This CDR3 spans 15 amino acids. The V gene end was trimmed by 5 bases and the J gene end by 5 bases; junction bases not matched to a gene: 11. CDR1 SQVTM and CDR2 ANQGSEA come from the germline V gene. This CDR3 is CSVPEPGGINNEQFF. CDR3 sequence (DNA): TGCAGCGTTCCGGAACCAGGGGGCATTAACAATGAGCAGTTCTTC.